One and the same sample provided the 24 T cell receptor beta chains below, sequenced in a study of shared clonotypes between healthy human individuals. The table came from immunoSEQ multiplex PCR; TCRdb's copy has only in-frame clones and leaves some out. The top ten hold under 2% of the sample, which has around 2.1 million clones, roughly 91% seen once. CD45RO negativity and positive selection for CCR7 defined naive CD8 cells, a population that excluded terminally differentiated effector memory CD45RA+ cells. Material: naive CD8+ T cells from PBMCs. All receptors come from a man aged 18 to 29 in good health. Some clones in this sample may be carry-over from other donors' samples.

V and J are TRBV15 and TRBJ1-2, with TRBD1 matching 8 bases. J gave up 3 bases and V 0 bases, and 12 bases lay outside the gene matches. CDR3 length: 18 amino acids. Germline V gives CDR1 LNHNV, CDR2 YYDKDF (reference sequence). CDR3 in amino acids: CATSREETGAAQDYGYTF. The CDR3 DNA sequence: TGTGCCACCAGCAGAGAGGAGACAGGGGCGGCGCAGGACTATGGCTACACCTTC.

The gene calls are TRBV6-5 and TRBJ1-5; no firm D call. CDR3 length: 16 amino acids. Trimming took off 2 bases at V and 5 bases at J, with 16 bases between the two ends. The germline CDR1 and CDR2 sequences are MNHEY and SVGAGI. As DNA, the CDR3 is TGTGCCAGCAGTTACGGCCCCGCCGTGAGGGATCAGCCCCAGCATTTT. It encodes CASSYGPAVRDQPQHF.

The genes are TRBV5-1 and TRBJ1-5; 7 nucleotides align to TRBD1. Germline V gene lookup returns CDR1 SGHRS and CDR2 YFSETQ. CDR3 length equals 14 residues. J lost 4 bases, V lost 5 bases, and 6 bases had no gene match. The CDR3 is CASRTDRRNQPQHF. The CDR3 DNA reads TGCGCCAGCAGAACGGACAGGAGGAATCAGCCCCAGCATTTT.

A few counts support this clone. The chain has TRBV19 and TRBJ1-5; D unclear. CDR1 is LNHDA, CDR2 SQIVND, per germline (reference sequence). The CDR3 runs to 13 residues. Trimming removed 9 bases at V and 4 bases at J, with 13 bases between. CDR3 nucleotides: TGTGCCAGCACCCGTCAACGAAATCAGCCCCAGCATTTT. Encoded protein: CASTRQRNQPQHF. Full variable domain (remainder filled in from reference TRBV19 and TRBJ1-5): DGGITQSPKYLFRKEGQNVTLSCEQNLNHDAMYWYRQDPGQGLRLIYYSQIVNDFQKGDIAEGYSVSREKKESFPLTVTSAQKNPTAFYLCASTRQRNQPQHFGDGTRLSIL.

This clone occurred once. V and J are TRBV5-6 and TRBJ2-1, with no clear D. The V and J ends lost 4 bases and 4 bases respectively, with 18 bases between them. Germline CDR1 is SGHDT and CDR2 is YYEEEE. The CDR3 totals 16 residues. This CDR3 reads CASSPDHPTLYNEQFF. The DNA for the CDR3 is TGTGCCAGCAGCCCAGACCATCCCACCCTTTACAATGAGCAGTTCTTC.

This chain's CDR3 is CASRSPGELFF. As DNA, the CDR3 is TGTGCCAGCAGGAGTCCCGGGGAGCTGTTTTTT. V usage is TRBV7-3 and J usage is TRBJ2-2; no clear D gene. V was shortened by 6 bases and J by 6 bases, with 5 bases between the two germline ends. The CDR3 covers 11 residues. The germline V gene has CDR1 SGHTA and CDR2 FQGTGA.

The rearrangement links TRBV27 to TRBJ2-3; D is unclear. CDR3 length: 17 residues. The V end was cut by 1 base, the J end by 1 base, with 15 bases between. The V gene's germline CDR1 is MNHEY and CDR2 SMNVEV (reference sequence). The CDR3 DNA sequence: TGTGCCAGCAGTTTATACCAGCGCGCCATCGGCACAGATACGCAGTATTTT. This sequence encodes CASSLYQRAIGTDTQYF.

The chain uses TRBV27 and TRBJ2-2; D is ambiguous. Germline loops: CDR1 MNHEY, CDR2 SMNVEV (reference sequence). The V end was cut by 6 bases, the J end by 0 bases, with 11 bases between. This CDR3 contains 15 residues. As DNA, the CDR3 is TGTGCCAGCAGCCCGTGGGGTGCGAACACCGGGGAGCTGTTTTTT. It translates to CASSPWGANTGELFF.

As to this clone: The same CDR3 is also encoded by other DNA sequences in this sample. V gene TRBV6-5 combines with J gene TRBJ2-7; D ambiguous. Trimming pared 2 bases from V and 1 base from J, leaving 6 bases between. Germline V lookup: CDR1 MNHEY, CDR2 SVGAGI. The CDR3 contains 13 residues. CDR3 residues: CASSYGQSYEQYF. The CDR3 DNA reads as TGTGCCAGCAGTTACGGGCAGTCCTACGAGCAGTACTTC.

J is TRBJ1-5 and V is TRBV7-6; TRBD1 matches 8 bases. The CDR3 contains 13 residues. Trimming at V came to 5 bases and at J to 4 bases, leaving 1 base not matched to a gene. Germline V gene sequence: CDR1 SGHVS, CDR2 FNYEAQ. The CDR3 loop is CASSRQGNQPQHF. CDR3 in DNA: TGTGCCAGCAGCCGACAGGGGAATCAGCCCCAGCATTTT. Variable domain in full (rest from reference TRBV7-6 and TRBJ1-5): GAGVSQSPRYKVTKRGQDVALRCDPISGHVSLYWYRQALGQGPEFLTYFNYEAQQDKSGLPNDRFSAERPEGSISTLTIQRTEQRDSAMYRCASSRQGNQPQHFGDGTRLSIL.

The V and J genes are TRBV5-4 and TRBJ2-3; TRBD1 matches 8 bases. The CDR3 extends over 13 amino acids. With V trimmed by 5 bases and J by 5 bases, 4 bases remained unmatched. CDR1 is SGHNT and CDR2 is YYREEE in the germline V gene (reference sequence). CDR3 sequence (DNA): TGTGCCAGCAGGACAGGGGCTGTAGATACGCAGTATTTT. Translated: CASRTGAVDTQYF.

The CDR3 here is CASSEPLGPYGDTGELFF. Here the CDR3 DNA reads TGCGCCAGCAGTGAGCCTCTGGGCCCTTATGGGGACACCGGGGAGCTGTTTTTT. V is TRBV10-1 and J is TRBJ2-2; D gene unclear. This CDR3 has 18 amino acids. Germline V CDR1 and CDR2: WNHNN, SYGVQD (reference sequence). The germline V and J ends were trimmed by 2 bases and 3 bases, with 19 bases remaining between them.

The chain employs TRBV6-1 and TRBJ2-3; D remains unclear. Germline V gene sequence: CDR1 MNHNS, CDR2 SASEGT. Trimming took off 1 base at V and 1 base at J, with 15 bases between the two ends. This CDR3 is 17 amino acids long. The CDR3 nucleotides are TGTGCCAGCAGTGAAGAGGAATCTCGGGTTGGCACAGATACGCAGTATTTT. Encoded protein: CASSEEESRVGTDTQYF.

This clone was found once. The chain carries TRBV27 and TRBJ2-7; tentatively, D is TRBD1 (6 bases). Germline V gives CDR1 MNHEY, CDR2 SMNVEV (reference sequence). The V gene lost 3 bases and the J gene lost 7 bases, with 16 bases spanning the gap. The CDR3 is made up of 14 amino acids. Here the CDR3 DNA reads TGTGCCAGCAGTTTCGACAGGTGGGTAGGTGAGCAGTACTTC. It codes for CASSFDRWVGEQYF.

V and J are TRBV5-1 and TRBJ1-1; D not certain. CDR3 length equals 16 residues. Trimming stripped 0 bases from V and 0 bases from J, with 12 bases between. Germline V gene data show CDR1 as SGHRS and CDR2 as YFSETQ. CDR3 DNA sequence: TGCGCCAGCAGCTTGGAACGTAGGGCCATGAACACTGAAGCTTTCTTT. Its protein product is CASSLERRAMNTEAFF.

CDR3 bases: TGTGCCAGCAGTTTTTTTCGGGACTCCACAGATACGCAGTATTTT. Translated, it gives CASSFFRDSTDTQYF. The genes are TRBV28 and TRBJ2-3, with a weak D call TRBD2 (6 bases). The CDR3 consists of 15 residues. Trimming pared 3 bases from V and 2 bases from J, leaving 12 bases between. In germline, CDR1 is MDHEN, CDR2 SYDVKM.

The V call is TRBV11-3, the J call TRBJ2-7, with 9 nucleotides matching TRBD2. The CDR3 contains 15 residues. V trimming: 1 base; J trimming: 4 bases; junction bases outside the gene matches: 5. Germline assignment: CDR1 SGHNT and CDR2 YENEEA. The CDR3 DNA sequence: TGTGCCAGCAGCTTAGCAGCGGGAGGAGGGTACGAGCAGTACTTC. Translated, it gives CASSLAAGGGYEQYF. Filled out from reference TRBV11-3 and TRBJ2-7, the complete variable domain reads EAGVVQSPRYKIIEKKQPVAFWCNPISGHNTLYWYLQNLGQGPELLIRYENEEAVDDSQLPKDRFSAERLKGVDSTLKIQPAELGDSAVYLCASSLAAGGGYEQYFGPGTRLTVT.

This clone was counted once. The gene calls are TRBV4-1 and TRBJ1-4; 7 positions match TRBD1. Germline V gene sequence: CDR1 MGHRA, CDR2 YSYEKL. The trim removed 1 base at V and 7 bases at J, leaving 3 bases unmatched. This CDR3 spans 14 amino acids. The DNA of the CDR3 is TGCGCCAGCAGCCAAGGACAGGGATTTGAAAAACTGTTTTTT. This translates into CASSQGQGFEKLFF.

The V call is TRBV19, the J call TRBJ2-5; D uncertain. Germline loops: CDR1 LNHDA, CDR2 SQIVND (reference sequence). The CDR3 sequence is 15 residues long. Trimming shortened V by 2 bases and J by 4 bases, and 14 bases separated the two germline ends. The CDR3 DNA follows: TGTGCCAGTAGTATATGGCTGTCCCAATTAGAGACCCAGTACTTC. It is translated as CASSIWLSQLETQYF. The variable domain in full, completed from reference TRBV19 and TRBJ2-5, reads DGGITQSPKYLFRKEGQNVTLSCEQNLNHDAMYWYRQDPGQGLRLIYYSQIVNDFQKGDIAEGYSVSREKKESFPLTVTSAQKNPTAFYLCASSIWLSQLETQYFGPGTRLLVL.

The V call is TRBV15, the J call TRBJ1-5, with TRBD1 as a possible D gene (5 bases). Germline V gene lookup returns CDR1 LNHNV and CDR2 YYDKDF (reference sequence). The CDR3 spans 16 residues. Deletions cut 4 bases from V and 4 bases from J, with 17 bases between. The CDR3 nucleotides are TGTGCCACCAGCACCGGGCCGGGACGGTTGAATCAGCCCCAGCATTTT. Its translation: CATSTGPGRLNQPQHF.

This chain's CDR3 is CASQPGYYNEQFF. CDR3 nucleotide sequence: TGTGCCAGCCAACCGGGCTACTACAATGAGCAGTTCTTC. This sequence joins TRBV27 and TRBJ2-1; D unclear. V was trimmed by 8 bases and J by 3 bases, leaving 11 bases between them. Germline V gives CDR1 MNHEY, CDR2 SMNVEV (reference sequence). The CDR3 sequence is 13 residues long.

The genes are TRBV11-2 and TRBJ2-7; weak D call: TRBD1 (6 bases). CDR3 length: 15 residues. With 5 bases removed from V and 0 bases from J, the gap between germline ends came to 14 bases. The germline gives CDR1 SGHAT, CDR2 FQNNGV. CDR3 DNA: TGTGCCAGCAGCCCGGAAACAGGGATCTCCTACGAGCAGTACTTC. This encodes CASSPETGISYEQYF.

This chain uses TRBV4-1 with TRBJ2-1; 9 bases fit TRBD2. V trimming: 3 bases; J trimming: 1 base; junction bases outside the gene matches: 4. The CDR3 loop spans 16 amino acids. Germline CDR1 and CDR2: MGHRA and YSYEKL. The CDR3 sequence is CASSHTGLASYNEQFF. The CDR3 region has the DNA TGCGCCAGCAGCCACACCGGACTAGCGTCCTACAATGAGCAGTTCTTC.

The chain carries TRBV7-2 and TRBJ2-1; the match to TRBD2 covers 9 bases. The CDR3 is made up of 15 amino acids. Germline loops: CDR1 SGHTA, CDR2 FQGNSA. With 5 bases clipped from V and 3 bases from J, the junction kept 5 bases outside the gene matches. CDR3 DNA: TGTGCCAGCAGCACGCTAGCGGGATTCTACAATGAGCAGTTCTTC. This codes for CASSTLAGFYNEQFF.